The present TCR beta chain was sequenced within a study of memory CD4+ T cells and cytomegalovirus serostatus. Overall study results and limits: Suggested: most of the CMV-linked TCR signature lies in CD4+ memory cells.

Single viable CD3+CD4+CD8-CD45RO+ cells were sorted as the memory CD4+ T cells. Regarding this clone: The antigen is undetermined.

The protocol was immunoSEQ multiplex PCR, while the TCRdb copy is restricted to in-frame clones and leaves out a portion. Of 35,000 to 45,000 clones listed, 70% to 80% are singletons. The sequence derives from an adult in good health and CMV-seronegative. Sequencing was performed on memory CD4+ T cells from blood.

DNA for the CDR3: TGTGCCAGCAGCCCATTAGAACACTCTGGAAACACCATATATTTT. Protein product: CASSPLEHSGNTIYF. V and J are TRBV7-9 and TRBJ1-3; D remains unclear. Germline V CDR1 and CDR2: SEHNR, FQNEAQ (reference sequence). The V gene lost 5 bases and the J gene lost 0 bases, with 11 bases spanning the gap. There are 15 residues in the CDR3.